A selection of T cell receptor beta chains follows, all from one sample in a study of T cells in lung cancer brain metastases. Using immunoSEQ multiplex PCR, the repertoire was profiled, and TCRdb retains in-frame clones only, with some absent. This table holds around 930 clones, approximately 87% found once. Sequences were obtained from tumor tissue from the primary lung tumor. The source of these receptors is a woman in her forties or fifties with non-small cell lung cancer. Each CDR3 is given with its conserved first and last residue. D genes are given only for firm matches. For some rows the clone size is stated as once, few or many, or as a class when expanded; others skip it.

v_gene: TRBV28; j_gene: TRBJ1-5; d_gene: -; len: 14; abundance: -; CDR3aa: CASSRDNSNQPQHF; CDR3nt: TGTGCCAGCAGCCGGGACAATAGCAATCAGCCCCAGCATTTT
v_gene: TRBV14; j_gene: TRBJ2-1; d_gene: TRBD2; len: 17; abundance: -; CDR3aa: CASSQDRSGRGLDEQFF; CDR3nt: TGTGCCAGCAGCCAAGATCGGAGCGGGAGGGGGTTGGATGAGCAGTTCTTC
v_gene: TRBV9; j_gene: TRBJ2-5; d_gene: -; len: 15; abundance: -; CDR3aa: CASSVLITQGETQYF; CDR3nt: TGTGCCAGCAGTGTTTTAATCACCCAAGGGGAGACCCAGTACTTC
v_gene: TRBV27; j_gene: TRBJ2-1; d_gene: -; len: 13; abundance: -; CDR3aa: CASSFKGRDEQFF; CDR3nt: TGTGCCAGCAGTTTTAAGGGCCGGGATGAGCAGTTCTTC
v_gene: TRBV30; j_gene: TRBJ1-3; d_gene: TRBD1; len: 19; abundance: -; CDR3aa: CAWSGRGGEGREGGDTIYF; CDR3nt: TGTGCCTGGAGTGGGCGAGGGGGCGAAGGGAGAGAAGGCGGGGACACCATATATTTT
v_gene: TRBV5-1; j_gene: TRBJ1-5; d_gene: TRBD1; len: 14; abundance: -; CDR3aa: CASSLGGGAQPQHF; CDR3nt: TGCGCCAGCAGCTTGGGAGGGGGCGCCCAGCCCCAGCATTTT
v_gene: TRBV30; j_gene: TRBJ1-1; d_gene: TRBD1; len: 12; abundance: -; CDR3aa: CAWRGTGGEAFF; CDR3nt: TGTGCCTGGAGGGGAACAGGGGGTGAAGCTTTCTTT
v_gene: TRBV19; j_gene: TRBJ1-2; d_gene: -; len: 11; abundance: -; CDR3aa: CASSVSYGYTF; CDR3nt: TGTGCCAGTAGCGTCAGCTATGGCTACACCTTC
v_gene: TRBV9; j_gene: TRBJ1-4; d_gene: TRBD1; len: 16; abundance: few; CDR3aa: CASSSGTGGQEEKLFF; CDR3nt: TGTGCCAGCAGCTCCGGGACAGGGGGCCAGGAAGAAAAACTGTTTTTT
v_gene: TRBV20-1; j_gene: TRBJ2-7; d_gene: -; len: 11; abundance: -; CDR3aa: CSASVGYEQYF; CDR3nt: TGCAGTGCTAGCGTGGGGTACGAGCAGTACTTC
v_gene: TRBV2; j_gene: TRBJ2-7; d_gene: -; len: 14; abundance: -; CDR3aa: CASSVPAYSYEQYF; CDR3nt: TGTGCCAGCAGTGTCCCTGCCTATTCCTACGAGCAGTACTTC
v_gene: TRBV5-4; j_gene: TRBJ2-3; d_gene: -; len: 16; abundance: -; CDR3aa: CASSLPEGGGTDTQYF; CDR3nt: TGTGCCAGCAGCTTGCCGGAGGGCGGCGGGACAGATACGCAGTATTTT
v_gene: TRBV13; j_gene: TRBJ1-4; d_gene: TRBD1; len: 13; abundance: -; CDR3aa: CASRGQGGEKLFF; CDR3nt: TGTGCCAGCAGGGGCCAGGGGGGAGAAAAACTGTTTTTT
v_gene: TRBV29-1; j_gene: TRBJ2-7; d_gene: -; len: 14; abundance: -; CDR3aa: CSTSEGPLGVEQYF; CDR3nt: TGCAGCACCTCCGAGGGACCCCTAGGGGTCGAGCAGTACTTC
v_gene: TRBV7-3; j_gene: TRBJ1-1; d_gene: -; len: 14; abundance: few; CDR3aa: CASSLSQGRAEAFF; CDR3nt: TGTGCCAGCAGCTTATCGCAGGGACGGGCTGAAGCTTTCTTT
v_gene: TRBV5-1; j_gene: TRBJ2-1; d_gene: TRBD1; len: 15; abundance: -; CDR3aa: CAFYFRDSSYNEQFF; CDR3nt: TGCGCCTTCTATTTCCGGGACAGCTCCTACAATGAGCAGTTCTTC
v_gene: TRBV9; j_gene: TRBJ2-3; d_gene: -; len: 16; abundance: -; CDR3aa: CASSGLGFGGTDTQYF; CDR3nt: TGTGCCAGCAGCGGCCTCGGCTTTGGGGGAACAGATACGCAGTATTTT
v_gene: TRBV5-1; j_gene: TRBJ1-2; d_gene: TRBD1; len: 13; abundance: -; CDR3aa: CASSETGGYGYTF; CDR3nt: TGCGCCAGCAGCGAGACAGGGGGTTATGGCTACACCTTC
v_gene: TRBV6-5; j_gene: TRBJ2-1; d_gene: TRBD2; len: 15; abundance: -; CDR3aa: CASSYSTSGSNEQFF; CDR3nt: TGTGCCAGCAGTTACTCGACTAGCGGGAGCAATGAGCAGTTCTTC
v_gene: TRBV9; j_gene: TRBJ2-3; d_gene: -; len: 12; abundance: -; CDR3aa: CASSPRSDTQYF; CDR3nt: TGTGCCAGCAGCCCCCGGTCAGATACGCAGTATTTT
v_gene: TRBV13; j_gene: TRBJ2-5; d_gene: TRBD2; len: 16; abundance: -; CDR3aa: CASSTKTSGRGETQYF; CDR3nt: TGTGCCAGCAGCACGAAGACTAGCGGGAGGGGGGAGACCCAGTACTTC
v_gene: TRBV9; j_gene: TRBJ1-5; d_gene: -; len: 13; abundance: -; CDR3aa: CASSPHSNQPQHF; CDR3nt: TGTGCCAGCAGCCCGCATAGCAATCAGCCCCAGCATTTT
v_gene: TRBV27; j_gene: TRBJ2-5; d_gene: -; len: 13; abundance: -; CDR3aa: CASRTTGEETQYF; CDR3nt: TGTGCCAGCCGTACCACGGGGGAAGAGACCCAGTACTTC
v_gene: TRBV11-2; j_gene: TRBJ2-3; d_gene: -; len: 13; abundance: -; CDR3aa: CASSLAGADTQYF; CDR3nt: TGTGCCAGCAGCTTAGCGGGCGCAGATACGCAGTATTTT
v_gene: TRBV4-1; j_gene: TRBJ1-1; d_gene: -; len: 14; abundance: -; CDR3aa: CASSHTTENTEAFF; CDR3nt: TGCGCCAGCAGCCACACGACAGAAAACACTGAAGCTTTCTTT
v_gene: TRBV4-2; j_gene: TRBJ1-1; d_gene: TRBD1; len: 15; abundance: -; CDR3aa: CASSQGQGANTEAFF; CDR3nt: TGTGCCAGCAGCCAAGGGCAGGGGGCAAATACTGAAGCTTTCTTT
v_gene: TRBV4-3; j_gene: TRBJ2-7; d_gene: TRBD2; len: 20; abundance: -; CDR3aa: CASSQGRGTSGSKDRYEQYF; CDR3nt: TGCGCCAGCAGCCAAGGGAGAGGGACTAGCGGATCCAAGGACAGGTACGAGCAGTACTTC
v_gene: TRBV9; j_gene: TRBJ2-2; d_gene: -; len: 14; abundance: -; CDR3aa: CASSVRTGAGELFF; CDR3nt: TGTGCCAGCAGCGTAAGGACTGGGGCCGGTGAGCTGTTTTTT
v_gene: TRBV14; j_gene: TRBJ1-2; d_gene: -; len: 14; abundance: -; CDR3aa: CASSQLRGGYGYTF; CDR3nt: TGTGCCAGCAGCCAACTGCGGGGGGGTTATGGCTACACCTTC
v_gene: TRBV4-3; j_gene: TRBJ2-7; d_gene: TRBD1; len: 14; abundance: -; CDR3aa: CASSHRDRGSEQYF; CDR3nt: TGCGCCAGCAGCCACCGGGACAGGGGTTCCGAGCAGTACTTC
v_gene: TRBV27; j_gene: TRBJ2-7; d_gene: -; len: 13; abundance: -; CDR3aa: CATAGGTSYEQYF; CDR3nt: TGTGCCACCGCCGGGGGCACCTCCTACGAGCAGTACTTC
v_gene: TRBV27; j_gene: TRBJ2-7; d_gene: TRBD2; len: 14; abundance: once; CDR3aa: CASTLAGGLSEQYF; CDR3nt: TGTGCCAGCACTTTAGCGGGAGGTCTAAGCGAGCAGTACTTC
v_gene: TRBV20-1; j_gene: TRBJ1-2; d_gene: -; len: 11; abundance: -; CDR3aa: CSAPALDGYTF; CDR3nt: TGCAGTGCGCCCGCCTTAGATGGCTACACCTTC
v_gene: TRBV30; j_gene: TRBJ1-1; d_gene: -; len: 9; abundance: -; CDR3aa: CRPLSEAFF; CDR3nt: TGTAGGCCCCTGTCTGAAGCTTTCTTT
v_gene: TRBV30; j_gene: TRBJ1-4; d_gene: -; len: 13; abundance: -; CDR3aa: CAWSKEGKGKLFF; CDR3nt: TGTGCCTGGAGCAAGGAGGGGAAGGGAAAACTGTTTTTT
v_gene: TRBV7-3; j_gene: TRBJ2-2; d_gene: TRBD2; len: 16; abundance: -; CDR3aa: CASSLVLAGYTGELFF; CDR3nt: TGTGCCAGCAGTTTAGTTCTAGCGGGGTACACCGGGGAGCTGTTTTTT
v_gene: TRBV7-2; j_gene: TRBJ2-7; d_gene: TRBD2; len: 16; abundance: -; CDR3aa: CASTLNAAGGRREQYF; CDR3nt: TGTGCCAGCACCCTAAACGCGGCGGGAGGGCGGCGGGAGCAGTACTTC
v_gene: TRBV6-4; j_gene: TRBJ2-6; d_gene: -; len: 18; abundance: -; CDR3aa: CASSEDGQQISGANVLTF; CDR3nt: TGTGCCAGCAGTGAAGACGGACAGCAAATCTCTGGGGCCAACGTCCTGACTTTC
v_gene: TRBV7-8; j_gene: TRBJ1-4; d_gene: -; len: 14; abundance: -; CDR3aa: CASSLGSTATQLFF; CDR3nt: TGTGCCAGCAGCTTAGGGTCGACAGCGACCCAACTGTTTTTT
v_gene: TRBV7-2; j_gene: TRBJ2-1; d_gene: TRBD2; len: 15; abundance: once; CDR3aa: CASSPGGLAPSKQFF; CDR3nt: TGTGCCAGCAGCCCGGGGGGACTAGCGCCTTCCAAGCAGTTCTTC
v_gene: TRBV30; j_gene: TRBJ1-5; d_gene: -; len: 14; abundance: -; CDR3aa: CAWSFPGGNQPQHF; CDR3nt: TGTGCCTGGAGTTTCCCGGGTGGAAATCAGCCCCAGCATTTT
v_gene: TRBV6-5; j_gene: TRBJ2-1; d_gene: TRBD1; len: 15; abundance: -; CDR3aa: CASSYWDRGSDEQFF; CDR3nt: TGTGCCAGCAGTTATTGGGACAGGGGGAGCGATGAGCAGTTCTTC
v_gene: TRBV30; j_gene: TRBJ1-3; d_gene: -; len: 13; abundance: few; CDR3aa: CAWRGTAGNTIYF; CDR3nt: TGTGCCTGGAGAGGTACCGCTGGAAACACCATATATTTT
v_gene: TRBV29-1; j_gene: TRBJ2-1; d_gene: -; len: 11; abundance: few; CDR3aa: CSVYLYNEQFF; CDR3nt: TGCAGCGTTTACTTGTACAATGAGCAGTTCTTC
v_gene: TRBV30; j_gene: TRBJ2-2; d_gene: TRBD2; len: 15; abundance: -; CDR3aa: CAWSGASGRGGELFF; CDR3nt: TGTGCCTGGAGTGGCGCTAGCGGGAGAGGCGGGGAGCTGTTTTTT
v_gene: TRBV5-1; j_gene: TRBJ1-1; d_gene: -; len: 14; abundance: -; CDR3aa: CASSLVKGYEGAFF; CDR3nt: TGCGCCAGCAGCTTGGTTAAAGGGTACGAGGGAGCTTTCTTT
v_gene: TRBV23-1; j_gene: TRBJ2-7; d_gene: -; len: 17; abundance: -; CDR3aa: CASRTDPGTLSSYEQYF; CDR3nt: TGCGCCAGCAGGACAGACCCAGGGACACTTAGCTCCTACGAGCAGTACTTC
v_gene: TRBV6-6; j_gene: TRBJ2-2; d_gene: TRBD2; len: 13; abundance: few; CDR3aa: CATVTSGTGELFF; CDR3nt: TGTGCCACCGTGACTAGCGGCACCGGGGAGCTGTTTTTT
v_gene: TRBV6-5; j_gene: TRBJ1-1; d_gene: TRBD1; len: 15; abundance: -; CDR3aa: CASSYSDRGNTEAFF; CDR3nt: TGTGCCAGCAGTTACTCGGACAGGGGGAACACTGAAGCTTTCTTT
v_gene: TRBV19; j_gene: TRBJ1-1; d_gene: -; len: 13; abundance: -; CDR3aa: CASSHRESTEAFF; CDR3nt: TGTGCCAGTAGCCACAGGGAAAGCACTGAAGCTTTCTTT
v_gene: TRBV18; j_gene: TRBJ2-7; d_gene: TRBD1; len: 17; abundance: -; CDR3aa: CASSPRGQGTMVGEQYF; CDR3nt: TGTGCCAGCTCACCACGGGGACAGGGAACGATGGTTGGCGAGCAGTACTTC
v_gene: TRBV30; j_gene: TRBJ1-1; d_gene: -; len: 12; abundance: once; CDR3aa: CAWSPEGTEAFF; CDR3nt: TGTGCCTGGAGTCCCGAAGGCACTGAAGCTTTCTTT
v_gene: TRBV7-2; j_gene: TRBJ2-1; d_gene: TRBD2; len: 18; abundance: -; CDR3aa: CASSFSLSAGGLLDEQFF; CDR3nt: TGTGCCAGCAGCTTTTCCCTCTCAGCGGGAGGGCTGTTGGATGAGCAGTTCTTC
v_gene: TRBV6-6; j_gene: TRBJ2-5; d_gene: TRBD2; len: 15; abundance: -; CDR3aa: CASSYSGGRAEEQYF; CDR3nt: TGTGCCAGCAGTTACTCTGGCGGGAGGGCTGAGGAGCAGTACTTC
v_gene: TRBV7-2; j_gene: TRBJ2-1; d_gene: -; len: 12; abundance: -; CDR3aa: CASSSLPNEQFF; CDR3nt: TGTGCCAGCAGCTCCCTCCCAAATGAGCAGTTCTTC
v_gene: TRBV4-1; j_gene: TRBJ1-6; d_gene: -; len: 14; abundance: -; CDR3aa: CASSQTIYNSPLHF; CDR3nt: TGCGCCAGCAGCCAGACAATTTATAATTCACCCCTCCACTTT
v_gene: TRBV5-1; j_gene: TRBJ2-1; d_gene: TRBD2; len: 16; abundance: -; CDR3aa: CASSLGASGSYDEQFF; CDR3nt: TGCGCCAGCAGCTTGGGGGCTAGCGGGAGTTACGATGAGCAGTTCTTC
v_gene: TRBV7-3; j_gene: TRBJ1-3; d_gene: -; len: 13; abundance: -; CDR3aa: CASSLNEGNTIYF; CDR3nt: TGTGCCAGCAGCTTAAATGAAGGAAACACCATATATTTT
v_gene: TRBV9; j_gene: TRBJ2-5; d_gene: -; len: 13; abundance: -; CDR3aa: CASSSRMAETQYF; CDR3nt: TGTGCCAGCAGCTCCCGGATGGCAGAGACCCAGTACTTC